The 18 T cell receptor beta chains below were found in one sample sequenced in a study of response to subunit inactivated influenza vaccine. TCRdb re-derived calls from the RT-PCR reads in MiXCR, one entry per CDR3 protein. This table has a few hundred thousand distinct CDR3 sequences, about 10% appearing once. Separately, the same data were catalogued under a study of T cells expressing NK-cell markers. Per that study: The authors made TCR beta cDNA libraries by 5'RACE template switching. This switching added a universal primer site and UMIs.

The starting material was PBMCs from blood, obtained on the day of vaccination. These TCRs come from a man aged 50 to 60 who received an inactivated influenza vaccine.

The chain couples TRBV28 to TRBJ2-7; TRBD1 matches 11 bases. V gave up 2 bases and J gave up 7 bases; unmatched junction bases: 7. This CDR3 spans 15 amino acids. The germline V gene encodes CDR1 MDHEN and CDR2 SYDVKM. CDR3 in DNA: TGTGCCAGCAGTTTAGGCGGACAGGGGGCTGAAGAGCAGTACTTC. Amino acid sequence: CASSLGGQGAEEQYF.

This chain joins TRBV7-9 and TRBJ2-3; either TRBD1 or TRBD2 may supply D (5 bases each). The CDR3 has 17 amino acids. V lost 2 bases, J lost 2 bases, and 17 bases lay in between. Germline loops: CDR1 SEHNR, CDR2 FQNEAQ (reference sequence). CDR3 protein: CASSLLGTRTPTDTQYF. CDR3 nucleotides: TGTGCCAGCAGCTTACTAGGGACGCGGACTCCCACAGATACGCAGTATTTT.

This clonotype was counted many times. The chain employs TRBV20-1 and TRBJ2-7, with 8 positions matching TRBD2. The length of the CDR3 is 14 residues. In germline, CDR1 is DFQATT, CDR2 SNEGSKA (reference sequence). After removal of 0 bases from V and 3 bases from J, the junction contained 4 bases not matched to a gene. CDR3 sequence: CSARDLSGNYEQYF. In DNA form, the CDR3 reads TGCAGTGCTAGAGATCTTAGCGGGAACTACGAGCAGTACTTC.

This clonotype is a singleton in its sample. Sequence at one end of the junction differs from germline and may be a read error. The CDR3 sequence is CATGLFGEAQYF. CDR3 nucleotide sequence: TGTGCCACCGGACTTTTCGGAGAGGCCCAGTACTTC. This rearrangement joins TRBV2 to TRBJ2-5, with D tentatively TRBD2 (5 bases). The CDR3 runs 12 residues. CDR1 and CDR2 (germline): SNHLY, FYNNEI. The variable domain in full, completed from reference TRBV2 and TRBJ2-5, reads EPEVTQTPSHQVTQMGQEVILRCVPISNHLYFYWYRQILGQKVEFLVSFYNNEISEKSEIFDDQFSVERPDGSNFTLKIRSTKLEDSAMYFCATGLFGEAQYFGPGTRLLVL.

The genes are TRBV6-2 or TRBV6-3 and TRBJ2-7; 8 nucleotides match TRBD2. J lost 2 bases, V lost 2 bases, and 5 bases had no gene match. Germline V gene lookup returns CDR1 MNHEY and CDR2 SVGEGT. This CDR3 has 15 residues. The CDR3 DNA is TGTGCCAGCAGTTACGGAATTAGCGGGGCCTACGAGCAGTACTTC. It codes for CASSYGISGAYEQYF.

This clonotype was seen only a few times. This chain connects TRBV29-1 to TRBJ2-2, with 10 bases identical to TRBD1. The ends lost 5 bases at V and 3 bases at J; junction bases unmatched: 6. The CDR3 is 15 residues long. The V gene's germline CDR1 is SQVTM and CDR2 ANQGSEA. For the CDR3, the DNA is TGCAGCGTTAGGGGGGGACAGGGGCACACCGGGGAGCTGTTTTTT. Protein sequence: CSVRGGQGHTGELFF.

The CDR3 spells CASSTGSFPGAEQYF. CDR3 DNA sequence: TGTGCCAGCAGTACCGGTTCTTTCCCGGGGGCCGAGCAGTACTTC. The V gene is TRBV28, the J gene TRBJ2-7; either TRBD1 or TRBD2 may supply D (6 bases each). The CDR3 totals 15 residues. Germline V gene lookup returns CDR1 MDHEN and CDR2 SYDVKM. Trimming shortened V by 5 bases and J by 6 bases, and 20 bases separated the two germline ends.

This clonotype was seen only a few times. The chain is built from TRBV10-3 and TRBJ1-2; the match to TRBD1 covers 7 bases. Germline trimming cut 10 bases from V and 6 bases from J; bases unmatched to any gene: 5. This CDR3 comprises 11 residues. Germline CDR1 ENHRY, CDR2 SYGVKD. DNA of the CDR3: TGTGCCACAGGACAGGAAAATGGCTACACCTTC. Residues: CATGQENGYTF.

The genes are TRBV4-1 and TRBJ2-7; D gene uncertain. Trimming took 6 bases from V and 0 from J, leaving 12 bases between them. In germline, CDR1 is MGHRA, CDR2 YSYEKL. This CDR3 is 14 amino acids long. The CDR3 loop is CASRERVSSYEQYF. In DNA form, the CDR3 reads TGCGCCAGCAGAGAACGGGTGAGCTCCTACGAGCAGTACTTC.

This clonotype was seen repeatedly, ten times or more. The chain employs TRBV10-3 and TRBJ2-5, with 8 bases aligning to TRBD2. V was pared by 6 bases and J by 4 bases, with 7 bases of the junction left unmatched. This CDR3 region has 14 residues. Per germline, CDR1 ENHRY and CDR2 SYGVKD. The CDR3 protein is CAISVAGSGETQYF. DNA for the CDR3: TGTGCCATCAGCGTAGCGGGATCGGGAGAGACCCAGTACTTC.

V gene TRBV29-1 combines with J gene TRBJ1-4, with 10 bases aligning to TRBD1. CDR3 length: 15 amino acids. V was clipped by 5 bases and J by 3 bases; unmatched bases: 6. Germline loops: CDR1 SQVTM, CDR2 ANQGSEA. CDR3 sequence reads: CSVILDRGSNEKLFF. CDR3 nucleotides: TGCAGCGTTATCCTGGACAGGGGGTCTAATGAAAAACTGTTTTTT.

This chain uses TRBV13 with TRBJ1-6, with 10 bases matching TRBD1. The CDR3 loop spans 17 amino acids. From germline, CDR1 is PRHDT and CDR2 FYEKMQ (reference sequence). V lost 4 bases and J lost 0; bases outside the gene matches: 3. The CDR3 loop reads CASSYRTGGSYNSPLHF. The CDR3 DNA sequence: TGTGCCAGCAGCTATCGGACAGGGGGCTCCTATAATTCACCCCTCCACTTT.

This clonotype was picked up a small number of times. J is TRBJ1-5 and V is TRBV15; no firm D call. This CDR3 contains 12 residues. Trimming took 5 bases from V and 6 from J, leaving 8 bases between them. The germline V gene has CDR1 LNHNV and CDR2 YYDKDF (reference sequence). DNA for the CDR3: TGTGCCACCAGCGAGGGTCCTCAGCCCCAGCATTTT. Translating it yields CATSEGPQPQHF.

CDR3 in amino acids: CASTRGVGETQYF. In DNA, the CDR3 is TGTGCCAGCACGCGGGGAGTTGGGGAGACCCAGTACTTC. The rearrangement joins TRBV7-2 to TRBJ2-5; D possibly corresponds to TRBD2 (6 bases). Germline V gene lookup returns CDR1 SGHTA and CDR2 FQGNSA. Trimming cost V 7 bases and J 5 bases, with 14 bases left between them. There are 13 residues in the CDR3.

This clonotype turned up a few times. V and J are TRBV12-3 or TRBV12-4 and TRBJ2-4; maybe TRBD1 (5 bases). The CDR3 consists of 14 residues. The germline V and J ends were trimmed by 8 bases and 1 base, with 12 bases remaining between them. The CDR3: CASCQGLAKNIQYF. The CDR3, as DNA: TGTGCCAGCTGTCAGGGTTTGGCCAAAAACATTCAGTACTTC.

The chain links TRBV12-3 or TRBV12-4 to TRBJ2-7; tentatively, D is TRBD1 or TRBD2 (5 bases each). The CDR3 contains 15 residues. V gave up 6 bases and J gave up 2 bases, with 17 bases separating them. The CDR3 region has the DNA TGTGCCAGCAGCCCGGGACGGATTCCCGCCTACGAGCAGTACTTC. It translates to CASSPGRIPAYEQYF.

This clonotype was found a few times. V gene TRBV12-3 or TRBV12-4 combines with J gene TRBJ2-7; 8 nucleotides agree with TRBD1. Trimming removed 3 bases from V and 3 bases from J; junction bases left unmatched: 7. This CDR3 has 15 residues. This CDR3 is CASSFRAGGLYEQYF. The CDR3 coding sequence is TGTGCCAGCAGTTTTCGGGCAGGGGGCCTCTACGAGCAGTACTTC.

Only a few counts were recorded for this clonotype. The chain combines TRBV5-1 with TRBJ1-2; D perhaps matches TRBD1 (5 bases). CDR3 length: 17 amino acids. V was pared by 0 bases and J by 4 bases, with 19 bases between. Germline CDR1 reads SGHRS; CDR2 reads YFSETQ. The CDR3 region is CASSLAVGGARGYGYTF. Here the CDR3 DNA reads TGCGCCAGCAGCTTGGCCGTAGGTGGGGCGCGGGGCTATGGCTACACCTTC.